The 3 T cell receptor beta chains given below trace back to one sample, sequenced in a study of read filtering for tumor transcriptome and immune sequencing (dated by TCRdb to about 2020). The sequencer was an Illumina HiSeq 4000. TCR libraries were constructed from 300 to 400 ng RNA using the Immunoverse kit, and molecular barcoded adaptors covering alpha/delta and beta/gamma chains were employed. TCRdb trimmed the raw reads at Q25, called clones with MiXCR and kept productive beta chains. Rows merge per CDR3 protein into single entries with the most common DNA and genes. The sample table shows 45,000 to 55,000 distinct CDR3 sequences, and roughly a fifth are seen once. Approximately 15% of the sample rests with the top ten. The material sequenced was a population of CD138-negative cells sorted from bone marrow. According to the study, the label for this sample's cell subset or site signals: bone marrow mononuclear cells depleted of CD138+ plasma/myeloma cells by negative magnetic selection. All receptors come from a donor at least 40 years old with multiple myeloma.

Details on this clonotype: The germline gene is not matched at one end of the junction; a read error may be the cause. This rearrangement joins TRBV29-1 to TRBJ2-1; D call uncertain. The CDR3 sequence is 10 residues long. Germline V lookup: CDR1 SQVTM, CDR2 ANQGSEA. The CDR3 here is CSVSNDEQFF. The CDR3 DNA sequence: TGCAGCGTTAGTAACGATGAACAGTTCTTC.

This clonotype was counted ten times or more. This chain joins TRBV19 and TRBJ2-7; D gene ambiguous. Between the trimmed V and J ends, which lost 3 bases and 3 bases, there was a span of 12 bases. Germline V CDR1 and CDR2: LNHDA, SQIVND (reference sequence). The CDR3 runs to 14 residues. CDR3 amino acids: CASSIGRLFYEQYF. Here the CDR3 DNA reads TGTGCCAGTAGTATTGGCCGTTTATTCTACGAGCAGTACTTC.

This clonotype was detected many times. V usage is TRBV11-2 and J usage is TRBJ2-1; possibly TRBD1 for D (5 bases). This CDR3 has 13 residues. Germline V gene lookup returns CDR1 SGHAT and CDR2 FQNNGV. V was shortened by 1 base and J by 6 bases, with 7 bases between the two germline ends. DNA for the CDR3: TGTGCCAGCAGCTTAGGCAGGGCCAATGAGCAGTTCTTC. Protein product: CASSLGRANEQFF.